Sequencing of this T cell receptor beta chain was carried out in a study of PD-1 blockade in classical Hodgkin lymphoma (dated by TCRdb to the early 2020s). At the level of the whole study: Nivolumab dosing was 3 mg/kg intravenously every 2 weeks, continuing until either disease progression or unacceptable toxicity. A peripheral blood immune signature of response to PD-1 blockade in classical Hodgkin lymphoma was defined using TCR beta sequencing and CyTOF. Overall study results and their limits: Among trial patients, those achieving complete response had baseline diversity similar to that of newly diagnosed patients, while diversity was significantly lower in partial responders and progressors. Only a single clinical trial cohort was studied, and what caused the repertoire differences, possibly disease activity or prior therapy, remained undefined. Patients starting nivolumab less than 1 year after ASCT had lower diversity and were excluded from later analyses to avoid confounding by immune reconstitution. Newly diagnosed patients were reported to have lower baseline TCR diversity than healthy donors, and relapsed/refractory patients were reported to have lower baseline TCR diversity still. A significant rise by C4D1 was seen in CD4+ but not CD8+ TCR diversity (p=0.0027 vs p=0.16), with the rise being most apparent in complete responders (p=0.02).

Genomic DNA was extracted with the Qiagen DNeasy kit from unsorted PBMCs and from negatively selected CD4+ and CD8+ fractions. Amplification of TCR beta CDR3 regions was done by immunoSEQ multiplex PCR with primers that anneal to V and J segments. A synthetic immune receptor repertoire was used to minimize amplification bias, and any residual bias was removed computationally once sequencing was done. The authors' pipeline ran thus. Custom Python scripts were used to quantify repertoire diversity as the Shannon entropy index. Unsorted, CD4+ and CD8+ repertoires were examined separately, except in combined analyses, for which CD4+ and CD8+ sequences were merged in silico. Clonal expansion was defined as at least a 2-fold frequency increase after treatment relative to C1D1, with a pseudocount of 0.5 for undetected baseline clones. Singleton clones were defined as clones with 0 or 1 copy at C1D1, and non-singleton clones were defined as clones with 2 or more copies. Clones expanded in unsorted samples were labelled as CD4+, CD8+ or unknown by matching protein sequences in sorted samples from the same patient. Diversity changes from C1D1 to C4D1 were tested in paired samples using Wilcoxon tests. Sourced from immuneACCESS, this table was stored by TCRdb with only in-frame sequences that have V and J called. A share of the clones is absent; for the studies checked, an unresolved V gene accounts for under half, and the remainder has no known explanation. V and J calls and clone size come straight from that table; D and trimming were deduced from the DNA. In this sample the table shows about 6,400 clones, about 89% of which occur a single time. The top ten clonotypes cover roughly 1.5% of the sample.

Taken with the paper, the label for time point translates to: cycle 4 day 1 (C4D1), after more than 5 weeks of nivolumab. All trial patients had relapsed after autologous stem cell transplantation, with cohorts A, B and C differing in prior brentuximab vedotin exposure. Using a Miltenyi CD4+ T cell isolation kit, CD4+ T cells were purified from thawed PBMCs through magnetic negative selection. The trial cohort comprised 60 or so patients with relapsed/refractory classical Hodgkin lymphoma whose best overall responses were complete response, partial response or progressive disease. Single-agent nivolumab was administered to trial patients in the multi-cohort phase II CheckMate 205 trial. An independent review committee assessed best overall response by applying the 2007 International Working Group response criteria. Trial PBMCs were collected just before the start of nivolumab (C1D1) and during therapy at cycle 2 day 1 and cycle 4 day 1. Peripheral blood was collected in 8 mL Vacutainer Cell Preparation Tubes, from which PBMCs were isolated by centrifugation and then cryopreserved. Purified CD4+ and CD8+ fractions were generated only in cases for which an additional PBMC sample was available. Magnetically labelled cells were depleted on LS columns in a quadroMACS separator, and the flow-through was collected as the purified fraction.

Taken from cysteine to phenylalanine, the CDR3 has 16 residues. CDR3 DNA only is kept here, 48 bases in frame from base 1. CDR1 and CDR2, per the germline V gene, are KGHSH and LQKENI. A distance of 13 bases separates the germline ends of V and J, which lose 1 base and 1 base respectively. Regarding this clone: Its antigen is still unknown. It has no much larger one-base neighbor in the sample; base qualities were not kept.

This clonotype was sampled from a human donor with classical Hodgkin lymphoma. This specimen consisted of CD4+ T cells from blood, obtained before the fourth cycle of nivolumab. The V and J genes are TRBV18 and TRBJ1-1; no D gene is confidently identified. The DNA sequence is given as TGTGCCAGCTCACCACGGGTGCGCCAAAGGAACACTGAAGCTTTCTTT. Translated, this gives CASSPRVRQRNTEAFF.